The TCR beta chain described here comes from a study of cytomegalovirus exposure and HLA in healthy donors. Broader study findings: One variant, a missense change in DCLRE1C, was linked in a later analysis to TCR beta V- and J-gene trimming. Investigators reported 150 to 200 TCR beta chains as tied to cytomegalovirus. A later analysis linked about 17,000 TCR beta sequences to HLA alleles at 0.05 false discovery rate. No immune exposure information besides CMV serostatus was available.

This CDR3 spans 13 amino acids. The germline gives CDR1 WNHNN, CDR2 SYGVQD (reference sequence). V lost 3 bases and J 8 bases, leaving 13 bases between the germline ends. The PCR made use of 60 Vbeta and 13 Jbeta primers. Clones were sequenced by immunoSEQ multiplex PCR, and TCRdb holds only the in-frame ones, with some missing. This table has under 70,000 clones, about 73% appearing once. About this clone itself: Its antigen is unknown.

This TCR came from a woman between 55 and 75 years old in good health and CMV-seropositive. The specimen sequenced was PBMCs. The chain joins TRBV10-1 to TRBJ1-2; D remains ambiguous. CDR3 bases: TGCGCCAGCAGTGACGGCCGGGGAGGCGGCTACACCTTC. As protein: CASSDGRGGGYTF.